This T cell receptor (beta chain) was sequenced for a study of blood T cell repertoires in COVID-19. Across the study: Spain, Italy and the United States supplied samples that represented acute and convalescent COVID-19. Sources were T cells, B-cell-depleted T cells, or PBMCs; the material itself was cDNA or gDNA.

Germline CDR1 is SGHVS and CDR2 is FQNEAQ. Trimming left V 0 bases short and J 4 bases short, with 6 bases between. The length of the CDR3 is 14 residues. Per the authors' pipeline: Quantification of nucleated cells was approximated via reference gene primer amplification. Data came from immunoSEQ multiplex PCR; TCRdb stores just in-frame clones and leaves some out. The V and J calls and clone size are taken from that table; D and trimming were inferred from the DNA. This table has 110,000 to 150,000 clones, about four fifths appearing once. Patients of the Seattle cohort, enrolled during active infection, were followed longitudinally.

Sequencing was carried out using peripheral blood. The chain is built from TRBV7-8 and TRBJ2-2; unclear D gene. The source is a woman in her 70s with COVID-19, enrolled during active disease. The CDR3 loop reads CASSLAEITGELFF. The CDR3 DNA follows: TGTGCCAGCAGCTTAGCAGAGATCACCGGGGAGCTGTTTTTT.